This T cell receptor beta chain is drawn from a study of T cells in Graves' hyperthyroidism and ophthalmopathy. Between the trimmed V and J ends, which lost 0 bases and 5 bases, there was a span of 10 bases. The CDR3 loop spans 14 amino acids. The V gene's germline CDR1 is SGHAT and CDR2 FQNNGV. RNA transcripts provided the source from which TCR beta CDR3 regions were amplified. The TCR CDR3 first-round RT-PCR relied on the HTBI primer set. TCRdb analysed the multiplex PCR reads with MiXCR anew, one entry per CDR3 protein. Among over 250,000 distinct CDR3 sequences listed, about 20% were seen once. This clonotype was counted ten times or more. Patients were excluded because of uncontrolled infection, other autoimmune disease, pregnancy or lactation. Clinicians diagnosed patients from clinical symptoms, serum thyroxine and TRAb, thyroid ultrasound and orbital computed tomography.

Input material: blood. This TCR was sampled from a man younger than 40 with Graves' ophthalmopathy. V usage is TRBV11-2 and J usage is TRBJ2-5, with D unresolved. DNA for the CDR3: TGTGCCAGCAGCTTAGAGTATTTTAAGGAGACCCAGTACTTC. It translates to CASSLEYFKETQYF.